The clone carrying this T cell receptor beta chain appeared a few times. The sample carries other DNA sequences with the same CDR3. CDR3 length equals 15 residues. The ends were cut back, 0 bases at V and 0 bases at J, with 7 bases in the middle. Germline assignment: CDR1 SGHRS and CDR2 YFSETQ. This entry is derived from a study of beta chain features in type 1 diabetes. Isolated RNA was reverse transcribed in full, so expressed TCRB transcripts were sequenced. Produced via immunoSEQ multiplex PCR; TCRdb's table is partial and in-frame only. The sample records about 930,000 clones, roughly 16% being singletons.

The sequenced sample was naive CD4+ T cells from blood. The receptor comes from a woman aged 18-29 years in good health. The J gene is TRBJ2-1, the V gene TRBV5-1; no firm D call. CDR3 region: CASSLAGSSYNEQFF. DNA of the CDR3: TGCGCCAGCAGCTTGGCTGGAAGCTCCTACAATGAGCAGTTCTTC.